This T cell receptor (beta chain) was recovered during a study of blood T cell repertoires in COVID-19. On the study more broadly: PBMCs, B-cell-depleted T cells, or T cells provided the cDNA or gDNA that made up the material.

The CDR3 has 15 amino acids. J gave up 6 bases and V 6 bases, and 10 bases lay outside the gene matches. The germline V gene has CDR1 KGHSH and CDR2 LQKENI. The cohort comprised adults aged about 18 to 100 years residing in 20 to 30 US areas. For recovered donors of Cohort 3, there were two negative PCRs, clearance, or symptom resolution. The repertoire was sequenced with immunoSEQ multiplex PCR; TCRdb's copy has only in-frame clones and lacks some. The sample consists of approximately 210,000 clones, more than 80% of them appearing once. This clonotype originated in a woman aged 18-29 years who had recovered from COVID-19. What was sequenced was PBMCs or T cells enriched from blood (not recorded which). This sequence joins TRBV18 and TRBJ1-4, with 7 bases lining up with TRBD1. For the CDR3, the DNA is TGTGCCAGCTCCGGGGTAGGGACAGCTGATGAAAAACTGTTTTTT. Its protein product is CASSGVGTADEKLFF. Drawing the rest from reference TRBV18 and TRBJ1-4, the complete variable domain is NAGVMQNPRHLVRRRGQEARLRCSPMKGHSHVYWYRQLPEEGLKFMVYLQKENIIDESGMPKERFSAEFPKEGPSILRIQQVVRGDSAAYFCASSGVGTADEKLFFGSGTQLSVL.